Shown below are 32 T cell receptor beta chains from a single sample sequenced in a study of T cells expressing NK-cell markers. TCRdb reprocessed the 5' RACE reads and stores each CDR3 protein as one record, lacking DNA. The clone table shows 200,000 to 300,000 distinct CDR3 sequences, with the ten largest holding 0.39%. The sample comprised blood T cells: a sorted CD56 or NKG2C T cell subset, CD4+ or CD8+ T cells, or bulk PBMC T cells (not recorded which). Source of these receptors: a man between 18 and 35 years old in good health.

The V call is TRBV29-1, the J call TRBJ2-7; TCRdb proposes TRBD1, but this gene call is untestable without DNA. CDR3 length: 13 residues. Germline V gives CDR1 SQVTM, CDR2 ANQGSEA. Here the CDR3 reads CSVRDRGSYEQYF.

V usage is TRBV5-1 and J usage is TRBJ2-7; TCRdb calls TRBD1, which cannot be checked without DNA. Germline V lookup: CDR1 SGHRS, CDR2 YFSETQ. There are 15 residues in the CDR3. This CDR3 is CASSLYSGHSYEQYF.

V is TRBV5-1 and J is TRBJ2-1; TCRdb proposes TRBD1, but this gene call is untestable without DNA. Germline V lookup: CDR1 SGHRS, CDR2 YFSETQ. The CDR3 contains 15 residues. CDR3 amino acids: CASSHDQGTYNEQFF.

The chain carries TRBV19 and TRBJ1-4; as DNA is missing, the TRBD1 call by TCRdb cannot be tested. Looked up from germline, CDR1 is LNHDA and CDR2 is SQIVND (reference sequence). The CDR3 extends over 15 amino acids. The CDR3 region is CASSLRQGVNEKLFF.

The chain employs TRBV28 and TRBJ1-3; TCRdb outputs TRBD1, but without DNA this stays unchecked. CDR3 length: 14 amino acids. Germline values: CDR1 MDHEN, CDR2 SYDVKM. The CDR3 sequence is CASSSWTGGNTIYF.

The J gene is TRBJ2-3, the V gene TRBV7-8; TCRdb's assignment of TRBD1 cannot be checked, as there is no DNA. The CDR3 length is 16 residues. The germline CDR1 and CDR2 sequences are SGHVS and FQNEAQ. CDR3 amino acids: CASSLGRIPLGDTQYF.

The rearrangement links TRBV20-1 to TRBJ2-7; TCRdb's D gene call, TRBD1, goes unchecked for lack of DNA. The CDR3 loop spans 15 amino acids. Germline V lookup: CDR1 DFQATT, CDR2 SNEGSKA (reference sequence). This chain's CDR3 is CSARGRGRWDYEQYF.

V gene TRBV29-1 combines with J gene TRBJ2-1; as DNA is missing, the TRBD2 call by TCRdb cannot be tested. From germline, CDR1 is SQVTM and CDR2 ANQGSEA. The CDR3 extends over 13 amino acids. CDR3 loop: CSVEVDSGSIEFF.

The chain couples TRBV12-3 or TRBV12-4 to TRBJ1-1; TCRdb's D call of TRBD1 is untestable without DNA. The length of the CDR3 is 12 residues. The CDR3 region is CASSLGDRGAFF.

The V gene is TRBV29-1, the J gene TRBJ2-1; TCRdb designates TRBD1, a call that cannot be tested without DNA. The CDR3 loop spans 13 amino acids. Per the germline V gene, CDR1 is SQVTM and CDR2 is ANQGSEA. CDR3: CSGGWGTNVGWFF.

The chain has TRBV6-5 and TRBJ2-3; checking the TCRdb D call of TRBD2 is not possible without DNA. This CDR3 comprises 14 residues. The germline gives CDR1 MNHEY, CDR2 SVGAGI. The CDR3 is CASSYGLAGDTQYF.

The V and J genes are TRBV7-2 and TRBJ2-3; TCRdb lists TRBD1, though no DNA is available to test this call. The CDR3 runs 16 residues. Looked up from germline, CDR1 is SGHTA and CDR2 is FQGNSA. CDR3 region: CASSNIWGRSTDTQYF.

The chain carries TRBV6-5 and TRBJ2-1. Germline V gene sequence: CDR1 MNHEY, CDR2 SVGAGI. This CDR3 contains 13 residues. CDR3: CASSYSKYNEQFF.

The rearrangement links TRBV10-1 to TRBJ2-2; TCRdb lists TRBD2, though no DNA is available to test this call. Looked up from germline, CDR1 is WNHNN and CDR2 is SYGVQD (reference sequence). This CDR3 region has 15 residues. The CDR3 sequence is CASVALTTAIGELFF.

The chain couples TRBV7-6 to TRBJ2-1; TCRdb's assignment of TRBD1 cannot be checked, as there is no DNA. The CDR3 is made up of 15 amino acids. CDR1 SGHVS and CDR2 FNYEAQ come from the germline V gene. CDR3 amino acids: CASSLATGGIDEQFF.

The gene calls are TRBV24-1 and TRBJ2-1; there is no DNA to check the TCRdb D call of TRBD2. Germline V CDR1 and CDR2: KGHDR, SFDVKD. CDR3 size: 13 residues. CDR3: CATSRQGNNEQFF.

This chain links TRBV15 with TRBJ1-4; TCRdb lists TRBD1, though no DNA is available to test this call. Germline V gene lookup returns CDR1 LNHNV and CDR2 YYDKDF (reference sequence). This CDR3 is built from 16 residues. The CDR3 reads CATSTAGTGVREKLFF.

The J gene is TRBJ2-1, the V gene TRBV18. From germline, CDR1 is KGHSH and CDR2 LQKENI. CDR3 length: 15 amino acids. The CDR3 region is CASSPAAENYNEQFF.

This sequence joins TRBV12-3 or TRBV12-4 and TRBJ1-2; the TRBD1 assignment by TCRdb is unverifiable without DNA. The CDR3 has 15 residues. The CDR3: CASSTGQGILRGYTF.

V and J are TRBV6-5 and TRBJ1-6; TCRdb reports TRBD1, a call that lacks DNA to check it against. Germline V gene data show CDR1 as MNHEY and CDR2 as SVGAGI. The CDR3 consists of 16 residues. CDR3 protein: CASSYSGQAPGSPLHF.

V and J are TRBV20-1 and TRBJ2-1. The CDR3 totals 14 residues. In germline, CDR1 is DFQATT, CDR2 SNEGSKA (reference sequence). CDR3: CSADQVTAYNEQFF.

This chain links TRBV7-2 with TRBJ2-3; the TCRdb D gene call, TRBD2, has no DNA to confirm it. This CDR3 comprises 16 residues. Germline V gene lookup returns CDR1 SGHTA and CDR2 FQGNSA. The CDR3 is CASSFNGGGGTDTQYF. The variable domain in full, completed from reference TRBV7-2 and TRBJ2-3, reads GAGVSQSPSNKVTEKGKDVELRCDPISGHTALYWYRQSLGQGLEFLIYFQGNSAPDKSGLPSDRFSAERTGGSVSTLTIQRTQQEDSAVYLCASSFNGGGGTDTQYFGPGTRLTVL.

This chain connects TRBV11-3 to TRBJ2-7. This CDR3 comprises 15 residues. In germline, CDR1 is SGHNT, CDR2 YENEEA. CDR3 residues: CASSLGGESSYEQYF.

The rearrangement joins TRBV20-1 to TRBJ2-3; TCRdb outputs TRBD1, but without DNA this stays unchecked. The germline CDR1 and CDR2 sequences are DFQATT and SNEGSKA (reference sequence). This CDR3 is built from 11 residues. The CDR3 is CSPLGGDTQYF.

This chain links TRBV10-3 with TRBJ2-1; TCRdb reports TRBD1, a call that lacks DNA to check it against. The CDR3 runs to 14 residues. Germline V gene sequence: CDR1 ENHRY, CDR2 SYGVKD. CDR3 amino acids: CAIRTDRGADEQFF.

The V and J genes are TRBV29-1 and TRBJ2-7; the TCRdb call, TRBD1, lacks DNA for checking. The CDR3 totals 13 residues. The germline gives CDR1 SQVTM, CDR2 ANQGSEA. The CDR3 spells CSVEIRTGGEQYF.

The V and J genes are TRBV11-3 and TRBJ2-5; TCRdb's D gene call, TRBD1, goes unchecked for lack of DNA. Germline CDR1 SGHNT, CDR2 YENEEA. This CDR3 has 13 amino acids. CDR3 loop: CASSLDDVGAQYF.

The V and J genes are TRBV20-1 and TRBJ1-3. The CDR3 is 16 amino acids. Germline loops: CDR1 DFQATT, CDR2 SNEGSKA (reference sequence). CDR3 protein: CSALRVAEPSGNTIYF.

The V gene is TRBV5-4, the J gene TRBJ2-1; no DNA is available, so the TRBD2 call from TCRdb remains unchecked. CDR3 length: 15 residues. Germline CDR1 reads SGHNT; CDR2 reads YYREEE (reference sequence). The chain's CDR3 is CASSLGAGGYNEQFF.

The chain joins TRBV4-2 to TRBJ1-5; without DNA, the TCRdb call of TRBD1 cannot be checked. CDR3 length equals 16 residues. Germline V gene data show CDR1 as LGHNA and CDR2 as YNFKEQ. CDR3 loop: CASSSSGGRSGEPQHF.

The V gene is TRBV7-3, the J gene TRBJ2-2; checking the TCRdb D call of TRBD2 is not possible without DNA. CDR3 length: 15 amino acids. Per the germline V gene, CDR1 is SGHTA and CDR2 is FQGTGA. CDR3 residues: CASSSSTLNTGELFF.

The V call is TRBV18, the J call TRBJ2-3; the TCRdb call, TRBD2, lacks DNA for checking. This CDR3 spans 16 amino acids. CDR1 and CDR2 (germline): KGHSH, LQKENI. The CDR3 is CASSPLAGGATDTQYF.